Listed below are T cell receptor beta chains from one sample, sequenced in a study of metastatic and nonmetastatic thyroid tumors. TCRdb called clones again from the PCR reads with MiXCR. The sample contains 14,000 to 15,000 clones, 20% to 25% of which appear only once. The sequenced sample was tumor tissue. Every receptor here comes from a female donor with papillary thyroid cancer or a benign thyroid nodule (not recorded which). Some clones in this sample may be carry-over from other donors' samples. The CDR3 runs from the conserved cysteine through the conserved F or W. D genes are given only for firm matches. For some rows the clone size is stated as once, few or many, or as a class when expanded; others skip it.

j_gene: TRBJ2-7; v_gene: TRBV5-1; abundance: -; d_gene: TRBD1; CDR3aa: CASSLGDRNSYEQYF; CDR3nt: TGCGCCAGCAGCTTGGGGGACAGGAACTCCTACGAGCAGTACTTC
j_gene: TRBJ1-2; v_gene: TRBV6-4; abundance: many; d_gene: -; CDR3aa: CASSEASGTNYGYTF; CDR3nt: TGTGCCAGCAGTGAAGCGTCAGGAACCAACTATGGCTACACCTTC
j_gene: TRBJ2-2; v_gene: TRBV6-1; abundance: medium-sized; d_gene: -; CDR3aa: CASTTGVETGELFF; CDR3nt: TGTGCCAGCACCACGGGGGTGGAAACCGGGGAGCTGTTTTTT
j_gene: TRBJ2-3; v_gene: TRBV2; abundance: many; d_gene: TRBD2; CDR3aa: CASSNSGRDTQYF; CDR3nt: TGTGCCAGCAGCAACAGCGGGAGAGATACGCAGTATTTT
j_gene: TRBJ1-3; v_gene: TRBV30; abundance: -; d_gene: -; CDR3aa: CAWSRDTLSLTIYF; CDR3nt: TGTGCCTGGAGTCGGGACACACTTAGTCTGACCATATATTTT
j_gene: TRBJ1-3; v_gene: TRBV7-2; abundance: many; d_gene: -; CDR3aa: CASSSERLSGNTIYF; CDR3nt: TGTGCCAGCAGCTCCGAACGCCTCTCTGGAAACACCATATATTTT
j_gene: TRBJ2-3; v_gene: TRBV19; abundance: medium-sized; d_gene: -; CDR3aa: CASSITGSTDTQYF; CDR3nt: TGTGCCAGTAGTATTACGGGCAGCACAGATACGCAGTATTTT
j_gene: TRBJ2-7; v_gene: TRBV2; abundance: few; d_gene: TRBD1; CDR3aa: CASNRDRATYEQYF; CDR3nt: TGTGCCAGCAATCGGGACAGGGCGACCTACGAGCAGTACTTC
j_gene: TRBJ2-7; v_gene: TRBV10-2; abundance: -; d_gene: TRBD2; CDR3aa: CASSEGLAAYEHHF; CDR3nt: TGCGCCAGCAGTGAGGGACTAGCGGCCTACGAGCATCACTTC
j_gene: TRBJ2-5; v_gene: TRBV20-1; abundance: -; d_gene: -; CDR3aa: CSARGGGYWYTQYF; CDR3nt: TGCAGTGCTAGAGGGGGCGGGTACTGGTATACCCAGTACTTC